A single sample is the source of the 7 T cell receptor beta chains below, sequenced in a study of T cell clonality in common variable immunodeficiency. Study-wide points: Reportedly, TCR beta sequences from common variable immunodeficiency showed fewer deletions and N-nucleotide insertions.

What these receptors recognize is not known. Some clones are missing from TCRdb's copy, which holds only in-frame ones; the method was immunoSEQ multiplex PCR. The sample lists some 19,000 clones, none appearing once, the ten largest making up around a quarter. The sample taken for sequencing was peripheral blood mononuclear cells. The receptors shown here come from a human donor with common variable immunodeficiency.

A word on this clone: Read sequence stops 3 residues before the CDR3 end, and the germline J gene provides the missing end. The chain recombines TRBV7-2 with TRBJ2-5; weak D call: TRBD1 (6 bases). The V gene's germline CDR1 is SGHTA and CDR2 FQGNSA. This CDR3 is 14 amino acids long. V lost 3 bases and J lost 2, with 10 bases in between. CDR3 DNA (partial): TGTGCCAGCAGCTTTGGGGGCCAGCAAGAGACC. Translating it yields CASSFGGQQET. The full CDR3 is CASSFGGQQETQYF. The whole variable domain, remainder taken from reference TRBV7-2 and TRBJ2-5, is GAGVSQSPSNKVTEKGKDVELRCDPISGHTALYWYRQSLGQGLEFLIYFQGNSAPDKSGLPSDRFSAERTGGSVSTLTIQRTQQEDSAVYLCASSFGGQQETQYFGPGTRLLVL.

In the case of this clone: Read sequence stops 3 residues before the CDR3 end, and the germline J gene provides the missing end. The chain combines TRBV19 with TRBJ1-1, with 8 bases lining up with TRBD1. The CDR3 is 14 amino acids. V dropped 6 bases and J dropped 1; count of bases not matched to a gene: 4. Germline V gives CDR1 LNHDA, CDR2 SQIVND (reference sequence). CDR3 loop: CASRRTGTNTEAFF. The CDR3 DNA, read in part, is TGTGCCAGTAGAAGGACAGGGACGAACACTGAA.

This clone was counted between two and nine times. The CDR3 extends 3 residues past the end of the read, so its final part is completed from the germline J gene. The V and J genes are TRBV7-9 and TRBJ1-4; D remains ambiguous. Germline V gene lookup returns CDR1 SEHNR and CDR2 FQNEAQ (reference sequence). The CDR3 spans 15 residues. Trimming removed 5 bases at V and 5 bases at J, with 15 bases between. The CDR3 DNA, read in part, is TGTGCCAGCAGCCCCCCCTATGTCGTAAATGAAAAA. This gives the protein CASSPPYVVNEK. The whole CDR3 protein is CASSPPYVVNEKLFF.

This clone was found a few times. The CDR3 end lies 3 residues beyond the end of the read and is filled in from the germline J gene. The V and J genes are TRBV19 and TRBJ2-5, with D possibly matching TRBD1 (5 bases). Germline assignment: CDR1 LNHDA and CDR2 SQIVND (reference sequence). There are 16 residues in the CDR3. Trimming took off 1 base at V and 0 bases at J, with 12 bases between the two ends. The CDR3 loop reads CASSIADNTYQETQYF. The sequenced part of the CDR3 DNA is TGTGCCAGTAGTATAGCGGACAATACGTACCAAGAGACC.

As concerns this clone: With the read ending 3 residues before the CDR3 end, the germline J gene is used to fill in that end. The chain employs TRBV7-9 and TRBJ1-1, with 7 bases identical to TRBD1. Germline V lookup: CDR1 SEHNR, CDR2 FQNEAQ (reference sequence). This CDR3 region has 15 residues. The V segment lost 4 bases and the J segment 4 bases; nucleotides outside the gene matches: 9. CDR3 bases read: TGTGCCAGCAGCTCCCACCAGGGGGTCGGCACTGAA. This codes for CASSSHQGVGTE. The whole CDR3 region reads CASSSHQGVGTEAFF.

A remark on this clone: The read terminates 3 residues before the CDR3 end, so the remaining end is supplied by the germline J gene. The chain couples TRBV7-6 to TRBJ2-6; D gene unclear. Deletions cut 5 bases from V and 4 bases from J, with 6 bases between. The CDR3 sequence is 13 residues long. Germline V gives CDR1 SGHVS, CDR2 FNYEAQ. The sequenced CDR3 bases are TGTGCCAGCAGCGAGCTGGGGGCCAACGTC. Protein sequence: CASSELGANV. Given in full, the CDR3 is CASSELGANVLTF.

As concerns this clone: The CDR3 end is not reached by the read, which stops 3 residues before it; the germline J gene fills it in. The genes are TRBV19 and TRBJ2-1; TRBD1 matches at 7 bases. With 6 bases clipped from V and 6 bases from J, the junction kept 5 bases outside the gene matches. The CDR3 sequence is 13 residues long. Germline V CDR1 and CDR2: LNHDA, SQIVND (reference sequence). CDR3 DNA (partial): TGTGCCAGTAGAATGACAGGGCCCAATGAG. Encoded protein: CASRMTGPNE. The CDR3, in full, reads CASRMTGPNEQFF. The full variable domain, its missing parts supplied by reference TRBV19 and TRBJ2-1, is DGGITQSPKYLFRKEGQNVTLSCEQNLNHDAMYWYRQDPGQGLRLIYYSQIVNDFQKGDIAEGYSVSREKKESFPLTVTSAQKNPTAFYLCASRMTGPNEQFFGPGTRLTVL.